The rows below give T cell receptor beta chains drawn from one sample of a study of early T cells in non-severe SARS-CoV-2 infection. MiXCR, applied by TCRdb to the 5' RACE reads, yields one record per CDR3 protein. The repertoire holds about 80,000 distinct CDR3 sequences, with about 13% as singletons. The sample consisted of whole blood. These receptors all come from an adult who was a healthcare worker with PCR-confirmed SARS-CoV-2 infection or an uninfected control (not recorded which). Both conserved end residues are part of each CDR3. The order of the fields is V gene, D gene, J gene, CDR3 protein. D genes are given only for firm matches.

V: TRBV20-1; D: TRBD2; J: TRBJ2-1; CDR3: CSAASGSVGNEQFF
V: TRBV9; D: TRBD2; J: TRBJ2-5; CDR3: CASSSTGGGRGETQYF
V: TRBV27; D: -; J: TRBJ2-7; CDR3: CASSSKQVTYEQYF
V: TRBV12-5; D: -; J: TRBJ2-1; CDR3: CASGFSAQNEQFF
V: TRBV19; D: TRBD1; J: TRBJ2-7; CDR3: CASSSIDRDEQYF
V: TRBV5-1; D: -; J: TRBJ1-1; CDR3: CASSLQAVNTEAFF
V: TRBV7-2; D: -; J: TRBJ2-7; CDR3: CASSPLHLGASEQYF
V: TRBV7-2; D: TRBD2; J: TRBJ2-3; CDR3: CASSTGTSGGADTQYF
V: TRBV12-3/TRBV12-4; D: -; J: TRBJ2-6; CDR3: CASLQGTGANVLTF
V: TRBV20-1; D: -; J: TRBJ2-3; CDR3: CSATPTDTQYF
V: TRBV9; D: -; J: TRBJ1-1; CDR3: CASSEAPRVDTEAFF
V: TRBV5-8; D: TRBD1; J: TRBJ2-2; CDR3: CASNPWDRGPGELFF
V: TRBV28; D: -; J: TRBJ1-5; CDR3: CASNIRIQPQHF
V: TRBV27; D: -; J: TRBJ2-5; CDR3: CASSPSRETQYF
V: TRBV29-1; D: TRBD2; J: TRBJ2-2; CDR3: CSVGGLAGPGELFF
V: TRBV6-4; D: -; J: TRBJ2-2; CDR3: CASSEHQDTGELFF
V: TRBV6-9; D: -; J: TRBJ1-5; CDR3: CAPPPGRLTQPQHF
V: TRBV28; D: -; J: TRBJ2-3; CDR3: CASSFGSQKDTQYF
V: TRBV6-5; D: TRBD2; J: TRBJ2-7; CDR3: CASSYGQGGYEQYF
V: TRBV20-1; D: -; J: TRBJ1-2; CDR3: CSARAEGTYGYTF
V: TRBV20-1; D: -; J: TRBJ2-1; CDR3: CSATDRHNEQFF
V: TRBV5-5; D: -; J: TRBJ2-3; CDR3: CASSQPPDATWTDTQYF
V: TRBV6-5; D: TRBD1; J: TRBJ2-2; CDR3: CASSLQGQGAGELFF
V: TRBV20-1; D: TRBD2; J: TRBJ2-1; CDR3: CSARDNSGGEQFF
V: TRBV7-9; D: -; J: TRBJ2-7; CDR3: CASSPRRDRLNEQYF
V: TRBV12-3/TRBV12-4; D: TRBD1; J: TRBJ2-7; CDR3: CASSTGEQETYEQYF
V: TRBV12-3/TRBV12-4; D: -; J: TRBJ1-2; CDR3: CASTQSRPHGYTF
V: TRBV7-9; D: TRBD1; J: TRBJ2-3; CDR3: CASSRPGQGGGDTQYF
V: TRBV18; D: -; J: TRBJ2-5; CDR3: CASSSEDGFQETQYF
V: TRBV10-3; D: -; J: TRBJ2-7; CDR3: CAISDTTGPYF
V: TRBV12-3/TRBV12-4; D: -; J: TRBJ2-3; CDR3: CASSLGTNTDTQYF
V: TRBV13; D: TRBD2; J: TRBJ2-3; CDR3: CASRPPCGSWYTQYF
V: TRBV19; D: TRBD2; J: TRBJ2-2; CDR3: CASSIDPAHGRGATGELFF
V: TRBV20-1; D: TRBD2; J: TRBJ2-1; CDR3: CSARDLSSGNEQFF
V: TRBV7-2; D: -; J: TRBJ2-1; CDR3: CASSFLGEQFF
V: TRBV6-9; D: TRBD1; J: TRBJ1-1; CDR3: CASSYAKGQGRGEAFF
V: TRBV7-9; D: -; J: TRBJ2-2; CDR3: CASTQEAAGPGELFF
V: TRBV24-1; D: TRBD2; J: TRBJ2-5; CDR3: CATSGLTSGEETQYF
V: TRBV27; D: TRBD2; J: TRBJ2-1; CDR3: CASSPGLARNEQFF
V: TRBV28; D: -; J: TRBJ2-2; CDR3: CASSLRYSNTGELFF
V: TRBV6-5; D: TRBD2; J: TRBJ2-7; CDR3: CASSPTSGTYEQYF
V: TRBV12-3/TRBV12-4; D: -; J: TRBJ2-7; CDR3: CASTLRGSYEQYF
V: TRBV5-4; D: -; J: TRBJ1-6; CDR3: CASSLGYNSPLHF
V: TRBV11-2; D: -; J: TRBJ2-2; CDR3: CASSPDRYSTGLNTGELFF
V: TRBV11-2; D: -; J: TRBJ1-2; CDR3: CASSLDETGYTF
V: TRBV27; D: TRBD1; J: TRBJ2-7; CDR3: CASSFRGTDEQYF
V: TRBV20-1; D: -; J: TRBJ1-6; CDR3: CSARQGTGQNSPLHF
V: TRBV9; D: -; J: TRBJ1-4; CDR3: CASSVGGGGNEKLFF
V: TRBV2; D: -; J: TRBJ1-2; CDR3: CASSEVLQAYGYTF
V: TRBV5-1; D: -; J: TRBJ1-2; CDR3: CASSLDISTDGYTF
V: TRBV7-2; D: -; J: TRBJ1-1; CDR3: CASSFIGTATSNTEAFF
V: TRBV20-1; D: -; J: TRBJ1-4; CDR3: CSAHNAVDEKLFF
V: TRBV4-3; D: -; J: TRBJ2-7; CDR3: CASSQGMPAYEQYF
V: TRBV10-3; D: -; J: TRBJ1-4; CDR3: CAISAQTNEKLFF
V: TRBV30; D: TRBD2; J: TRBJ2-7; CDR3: CAWSVGLATYEQYF
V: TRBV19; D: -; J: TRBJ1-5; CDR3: CASSFDRTQPQHF
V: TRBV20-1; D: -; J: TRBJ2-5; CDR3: CSASFEETQYF
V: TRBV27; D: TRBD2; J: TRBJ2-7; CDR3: CASSTGLAGAEQYF
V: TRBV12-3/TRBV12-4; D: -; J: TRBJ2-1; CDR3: CASNYLSSYNEQFF